This T cell receptor (beta chain) comes out of a study of T cells after yellow fever vaccination. Study-wide findings and caveats: Abundant bulk-population clonotypes could contaminate the FACS-sorted repertoires. Clones from primary vaccination mostly reappeared after the booster (roughly 95% CD4, approximately 86% CD8). Peaking faster, on day 5 versus 15, the secondary response was nonetheless weaker.

Conversion of TCR transcripts into cDNA relied on 5'RACE template switching, which added a universal primer site and UMIs. TCRdb re-called the 5' RACE reads through MiXCR, storing one row per CDR3 protein. The table shows some 110,000 distinct CDR3 sequences, with about 6.8% occurring only once. Per germline, CDR1 SGHDN and CDR2 FVKESK. CDR3 length: 15 residues. V was cut by 1 base and J by 2 bases, with 12 bases left in between. This clonotype was seen ten or more times. The target antigen is unknown. The clonotype was recovered from a young man who received the YFV17D yellow fever vaccine. Material: CD4+ T cells sorted from PBMCs, obtained about 49 days after the first yellow fever vaccination. The rearrangement joins TRBV14 to TRBJ2-7; D possibly corresponds to TRBD2 (7 bases). CDR3 nucleotides: TGTGCCAGCAGCCAAGTTGCGGGGGCTACCTACGAGCAGTACTTC. This encodes CASSQVAGATYEQYF.